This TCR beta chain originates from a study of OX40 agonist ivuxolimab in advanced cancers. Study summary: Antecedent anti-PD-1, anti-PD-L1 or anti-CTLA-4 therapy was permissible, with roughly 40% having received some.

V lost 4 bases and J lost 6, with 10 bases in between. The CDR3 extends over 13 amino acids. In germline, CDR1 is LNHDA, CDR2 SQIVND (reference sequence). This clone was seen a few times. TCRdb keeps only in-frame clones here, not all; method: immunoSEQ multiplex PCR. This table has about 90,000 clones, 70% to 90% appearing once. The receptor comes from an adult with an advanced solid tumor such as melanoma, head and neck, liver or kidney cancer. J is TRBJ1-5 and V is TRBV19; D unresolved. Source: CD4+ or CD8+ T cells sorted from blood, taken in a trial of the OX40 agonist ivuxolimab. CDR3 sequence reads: CASSTRDTQPQHF. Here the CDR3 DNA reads TGTGCCAGTAGTACAAGGGATACTCAGCCCCAGCATTTT.